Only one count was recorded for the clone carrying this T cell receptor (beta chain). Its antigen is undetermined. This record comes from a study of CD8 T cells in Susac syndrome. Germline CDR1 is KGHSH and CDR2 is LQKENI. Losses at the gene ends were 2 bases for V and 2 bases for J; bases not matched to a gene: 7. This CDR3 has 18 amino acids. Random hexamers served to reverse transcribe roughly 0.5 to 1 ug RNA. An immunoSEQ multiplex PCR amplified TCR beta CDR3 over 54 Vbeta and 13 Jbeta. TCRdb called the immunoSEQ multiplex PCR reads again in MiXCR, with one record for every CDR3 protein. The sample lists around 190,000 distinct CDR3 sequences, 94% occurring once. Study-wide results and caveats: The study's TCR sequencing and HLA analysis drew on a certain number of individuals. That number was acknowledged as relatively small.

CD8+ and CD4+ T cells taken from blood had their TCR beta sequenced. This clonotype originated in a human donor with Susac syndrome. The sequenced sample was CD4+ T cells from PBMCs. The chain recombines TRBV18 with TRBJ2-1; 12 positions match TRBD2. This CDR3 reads CASSPGQTSGGPYNEQFF. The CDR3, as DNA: TGTGCCAGCTCACCAGGACAGACTAGCGGGGGACCCTACAATGAGCAGTTCTTC.